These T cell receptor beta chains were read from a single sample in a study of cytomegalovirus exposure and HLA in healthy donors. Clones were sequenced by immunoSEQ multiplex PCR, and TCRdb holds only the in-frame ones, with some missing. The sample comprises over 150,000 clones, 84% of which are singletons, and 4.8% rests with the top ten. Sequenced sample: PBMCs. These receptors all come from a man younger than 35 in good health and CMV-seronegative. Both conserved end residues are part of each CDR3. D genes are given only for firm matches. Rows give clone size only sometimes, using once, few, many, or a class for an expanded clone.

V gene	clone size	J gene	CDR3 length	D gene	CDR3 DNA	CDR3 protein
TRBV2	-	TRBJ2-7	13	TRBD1	TGTGCCAGCAGGGGACAGGGAAGTAACGAGCAGTACTTC	CASRGQGSNEQYF
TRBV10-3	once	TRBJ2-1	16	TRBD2	TGTGCCATCAGTGAAACTAGCGGGGGGGTAAGCAATGAGCAGTTCTTC	CAISETSGGVSNEQFF
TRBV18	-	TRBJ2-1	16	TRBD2	TGTGCCAGCTCACCTCAGACTAGCGGGAGTCAGCATGAGCAGTTCTTC	CASSPQTSGSQHEQFF
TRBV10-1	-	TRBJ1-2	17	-	TGCGCCAGCAGTGAGGACTCCACCAAACCCCATAACTATGGCTACACCTTC	CASSEDSTKPHNYGYTF
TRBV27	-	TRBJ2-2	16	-	TGTGCCAGCAGTCCGCAGCCTAGCGTTTACACCGGGGAGCTGTTTTTT	CASSPQPSVYTGELFF
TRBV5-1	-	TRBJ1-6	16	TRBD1	TGCGCCAGCAGCTTGGCACAGGGGATCAGGAATTCACCCCTCCACTTT	CASSLAQGIRNSPLHF
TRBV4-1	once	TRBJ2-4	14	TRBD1	TGCGCCAGCAGCTCACCGGGACAGAAAAACATTCAGTACTTC	CASSSPGQKNIQYF
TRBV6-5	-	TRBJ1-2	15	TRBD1	TGTGCCAGCAGTTACTCGGTAGGGGGCAGCTATGGCTACACCTTC	CASSYSVGGSYGYTF
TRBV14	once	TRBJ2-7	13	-	TGTGCCAGCAGCCGTAAACAGGGCTACGAGCAGTACTTC	CASSRKQGYEQYF
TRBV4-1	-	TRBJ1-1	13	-	TGCGCCAGCAGCCCGACAGTTTGGACTGAAGCTTTCTTT	CASSPTVWTEAFF
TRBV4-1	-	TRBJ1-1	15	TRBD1	TGCGCCAGCAGCCAGATGGGACAGTGGAACACTGAAGCTTTCTTT	CASSQMGQWNTEAFF
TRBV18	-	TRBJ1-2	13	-	TGTGCCAGCTCACCACAGGAGCTCTATGGCTACACCTTC	CASSPQELYGYTF
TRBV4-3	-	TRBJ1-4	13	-	TGCGCCAGCAGCCAGGGCCCTCCCGAAAAACTGTTTTTT	CASSQGPPEKLFF
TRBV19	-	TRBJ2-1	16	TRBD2	TGTGCCAGTAGTGTCCTGACTAGCGGGAGGAAAAATGAGCAGTTCTTC	CASSVLTSGRKNEQFF
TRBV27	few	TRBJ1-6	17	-	TGTGCCAGCAGTGGGGGCCGGGCGAGCTCCTATAATTCACCCCTCCACTTT	CASSGGRASSYNSPLHF
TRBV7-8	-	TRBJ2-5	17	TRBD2	TGTGCCAGCAGCTTGACTAGCGGGGGGGCATGGCAAGAGACCCAGTACTTC	CASSLTSGGAWQETQYF